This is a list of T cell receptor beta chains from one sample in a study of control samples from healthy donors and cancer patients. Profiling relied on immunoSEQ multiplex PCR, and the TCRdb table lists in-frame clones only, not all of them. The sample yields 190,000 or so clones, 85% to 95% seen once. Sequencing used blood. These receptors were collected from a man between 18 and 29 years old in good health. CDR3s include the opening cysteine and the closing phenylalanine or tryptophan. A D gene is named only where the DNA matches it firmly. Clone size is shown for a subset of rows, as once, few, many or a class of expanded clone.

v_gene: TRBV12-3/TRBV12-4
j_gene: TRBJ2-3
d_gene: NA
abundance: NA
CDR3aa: CASSPYRTDTQYF
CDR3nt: TGTGCCAGCAGTCCATACAGAACAGATACGCAGTATTTT

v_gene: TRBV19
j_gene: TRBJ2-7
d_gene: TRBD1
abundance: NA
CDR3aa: CASSARPGQGYEQYF
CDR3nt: TGTGCCAGTAGTGCCCGACCGGGACAGGGGTACGAGCAGTACTTC

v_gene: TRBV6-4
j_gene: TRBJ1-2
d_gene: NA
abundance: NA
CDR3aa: CASSDGRGRGGYTF
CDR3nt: TGTGCCAGCAGTGACGGCAGGGGAAGGGGCGGCTACACCTTC

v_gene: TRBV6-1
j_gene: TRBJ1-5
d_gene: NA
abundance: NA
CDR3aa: CASSDPEVGNQPQHF
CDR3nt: TGTGCCAGCAGTGATCCTGAGGTGGGGAATCAGCCCCAGCATTTT

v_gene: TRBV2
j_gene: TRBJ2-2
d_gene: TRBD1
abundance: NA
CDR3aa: CASSRDRMNTGELFF
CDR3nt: TGTGCCAGCAGTCGGGACAGGATGAACACCGGGGAGCTGTTTTTT

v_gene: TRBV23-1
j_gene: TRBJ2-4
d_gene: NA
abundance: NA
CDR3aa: CASSRPGTLKNIQYF
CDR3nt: TGCGCCAGCAGTCGCCCCGGGACTCTCAAAAACATTCAGTACTTC

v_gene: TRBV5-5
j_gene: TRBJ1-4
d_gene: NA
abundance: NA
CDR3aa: CASSRSNEKLFF
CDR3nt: TGTGCCAGCAGCCGATCTAATGAAAAACTGTTTTTT

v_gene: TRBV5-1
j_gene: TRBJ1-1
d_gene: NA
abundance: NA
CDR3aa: CASSGHSLNTEAFF
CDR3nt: TGCGCCAGCAGCGGGCACAGCTTGAACACTGAAGCTTTCTTT

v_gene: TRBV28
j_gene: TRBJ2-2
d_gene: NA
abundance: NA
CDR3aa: CASSFHRVGTGELFF
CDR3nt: TGTGCCAGCAGTTTCCATCGAGTAGGCACCGGGGAGCTGTTTTTT

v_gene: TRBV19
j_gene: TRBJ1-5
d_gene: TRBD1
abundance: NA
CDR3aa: CASTGGKGNQPQHF
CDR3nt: TGTGCCAGCACAGGGGGTAAAGGCAATCAGCCCCAGCATTTT

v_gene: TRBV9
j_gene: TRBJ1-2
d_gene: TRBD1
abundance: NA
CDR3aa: CASSPRAGGNYGYTF
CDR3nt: TGTGCCAGCAGCCCGCGGGCAGGGGGCAACTATGGCTACACCTTC

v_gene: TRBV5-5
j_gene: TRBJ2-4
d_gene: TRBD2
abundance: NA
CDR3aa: CASSFARAGGPEEKNIQYF
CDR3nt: TGTGCCAGCAGCTTTGCCCGAGCGGGGGGACCGGAAGAAAAAAACATTCAGTACTTC

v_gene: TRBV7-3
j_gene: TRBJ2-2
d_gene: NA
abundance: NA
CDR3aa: CASSLRFTGELFF
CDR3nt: TGTGCCAGCAGCTTAAGGTTCACCGGGGAGCTGTTTTTT

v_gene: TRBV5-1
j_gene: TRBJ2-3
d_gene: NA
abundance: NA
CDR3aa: CASSLLRDTQYF
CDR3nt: TGCGCCAGCAGCTTGTTGCGAGATACGCAGTATTTT

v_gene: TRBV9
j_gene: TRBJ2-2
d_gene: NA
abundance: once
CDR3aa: CASSAPLGALSGELFF
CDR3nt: TGTGCCAGCAGCGCCCCCCTAGGGGCCTTATCCGGGGAGCTGTTTTTT

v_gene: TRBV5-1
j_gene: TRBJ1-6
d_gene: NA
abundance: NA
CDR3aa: CASSIYGTEVSPLHF
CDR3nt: TGCGCCAGCAGCATTTACGGGACCGAAGTTTCACCCCTCCACTTT

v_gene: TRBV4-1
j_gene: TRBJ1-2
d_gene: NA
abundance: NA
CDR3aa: CASSLRVGDNYGYTF
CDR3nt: TGCGCCAGCAGCCTACGGGTTGGGGATAACTATGGCTACACCTTC

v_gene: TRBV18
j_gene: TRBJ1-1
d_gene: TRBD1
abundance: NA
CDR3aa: CASSERDSRLEAFF
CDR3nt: TGTGCCAGCTCAGAGCGGGACAGCCGACTGGAAGCTTTCTTT

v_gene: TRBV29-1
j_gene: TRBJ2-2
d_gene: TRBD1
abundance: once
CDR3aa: CSAVDRESNTGELFF
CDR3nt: TGCAGCGCCGTGGACAGGGAATCGAACACCGGGGAGCTGTTTTTT

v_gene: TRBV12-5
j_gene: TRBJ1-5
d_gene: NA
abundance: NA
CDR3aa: CASGLVGTSPYQPQHF
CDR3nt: TGTGCTAGTGGTTTGGTAGGGACCTCCCCTTATCAGCCCCAGCATTTT

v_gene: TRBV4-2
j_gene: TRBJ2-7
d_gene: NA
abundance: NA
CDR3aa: CASSQEERYEQYF
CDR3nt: TGTGCCAGCAGCCAAGAGGAGCGGTACGAGCAGTACTTC

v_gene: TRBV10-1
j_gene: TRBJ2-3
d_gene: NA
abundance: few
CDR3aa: CASSEGGSRDTQYF
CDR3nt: TGCGCCAGCAGTGAAGGGGGTTCGCGGGATACGCAGTATTTT

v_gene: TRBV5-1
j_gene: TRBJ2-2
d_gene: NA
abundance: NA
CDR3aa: CASSLETSNTGELFF
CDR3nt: TGCGCCAGCAGCTTGGAGACTAGTAACACCGGGGAGCTGTTTTTT

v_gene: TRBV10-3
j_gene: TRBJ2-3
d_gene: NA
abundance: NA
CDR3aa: CAISDYDQGPSTDTQYF
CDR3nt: TGTGCCATCAGTGATTACGATCAGGGGCCTAGCACAGATACGCAGTATTTT

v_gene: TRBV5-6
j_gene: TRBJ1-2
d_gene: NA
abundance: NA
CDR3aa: CASSLSGRGPNYGYTF
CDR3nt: TGTGCCAGCAGCTTGAGTGGGCGGGGGCCCAACTATGGCTACACCTTC

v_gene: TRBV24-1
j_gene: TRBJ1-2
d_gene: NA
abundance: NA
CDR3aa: CATSDQILSRGYTF
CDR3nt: TGTGCCACCAGTGATCAGATCCTGAGCAGGGGCTACACCTTC

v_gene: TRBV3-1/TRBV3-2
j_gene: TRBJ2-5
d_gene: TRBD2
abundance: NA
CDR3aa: CASSHPLGLAGGEETQYF
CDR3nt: TGTGCCAGCAGCCACCCCTTGGGACTAGCGGGGGGGGAAGAGACCCAGTACTTC

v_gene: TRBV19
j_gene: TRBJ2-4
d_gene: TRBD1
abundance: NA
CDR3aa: CASSTPGQGGYIQYF
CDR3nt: TGTGCCAGTAGTACCCCCGGACAGGGTGGGTACATTCAGTACTTC

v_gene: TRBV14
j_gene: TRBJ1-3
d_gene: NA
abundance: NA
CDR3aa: CASSQDFRTASSGNTIYF
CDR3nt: TGTGCCAGCAGCCAAGATTTTCGGACAGCAAGCTCTGGAAACACCATATATTTT

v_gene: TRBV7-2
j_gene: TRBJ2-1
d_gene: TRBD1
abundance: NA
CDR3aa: CASSPDRDGYNEQFF
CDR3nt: TGTGCCAGCAGCCCAGACAGGGATGGCTACAATGAGCAGTTCTTC

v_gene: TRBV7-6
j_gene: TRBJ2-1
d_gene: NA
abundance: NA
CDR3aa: CASSLGGTLDEQFF
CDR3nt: TGTGCCAGCAGCTTAGGCGGGACGTTGGATGAGCAGTTCTTC

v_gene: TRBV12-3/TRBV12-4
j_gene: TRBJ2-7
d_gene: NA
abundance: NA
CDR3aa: CASSFSRQEQYF
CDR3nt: TGTGCCAGCAGTTTTAGTCGGCAGGAGCAGTACTTC

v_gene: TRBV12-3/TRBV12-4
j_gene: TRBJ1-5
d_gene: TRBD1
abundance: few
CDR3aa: CASSLGQDQPQHF
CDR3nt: TGTGCCAGCAGCCTGGGACAGGATCAGCCCCAGCATTTT

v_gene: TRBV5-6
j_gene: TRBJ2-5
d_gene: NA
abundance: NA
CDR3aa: CASSSRETQYF
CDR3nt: TGTGCCAGCAGCAGCAGAGAGACCCAGTACTTC

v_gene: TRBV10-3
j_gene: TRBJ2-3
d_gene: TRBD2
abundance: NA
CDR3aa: CAISELPGLAGGRTDTQYF
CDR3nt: TGTGCCATCAGTGAGCTCCCGGGACTAGCGGGGGGGCGGACAGATACGCAGTATTTT

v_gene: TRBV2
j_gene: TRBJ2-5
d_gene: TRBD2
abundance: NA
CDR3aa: CASSGLAGETQYF
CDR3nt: TGTGCCAGCAGCGGACTAGCAGGAGAGACCCAGTACTTC

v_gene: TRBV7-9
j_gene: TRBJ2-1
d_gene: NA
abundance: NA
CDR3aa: CASSLDSSVPFF
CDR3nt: TGTGCCAGCAGCTTAGATAGTTCAGTTCCGTTCTTC